This T cell receptor beta chain was sequenced during a study of blood T cell repertoires in COVID-19 (dated by TCRdb to 2020 to 2021). General notes on the study: Collaborator samples came from the United States, Italy and Spain and covered acute and convalescent phases of COVID-19. The material from the prospective study consisted of cDNA or gDNA derived from T cells, B-cell-depleted T cells, or PBMCs. The dataset comprised deeply sampled blood TCRbeta repertoires from subjects exposed to, actively infected with, or recovered from COVID-19. A freely available public database, intended as a resource for researchers studying the immune response to SARS-CoV-2, is where the repertoires were released. Samples were obtained from the ongoing ImmuneRACE study (first 160 participants) and from about 1,300 subjects provided by 6 global collaborators. A de-identified subject ID, COVID-19 status, age in years and sex were almost always included in the sample metadata. HLA class I and class II types, where available, came from metadata supplied by the sample provider rather than from assay-based typing. The investigation overall reported the following: The amount of clinical and demographic metadata varied by source and participant and was provided uncurated.

TCRbeta CDR3 regions were amplified from genomic DNA by means of the immunoSEQ Assay, a bias-controlled multiplex PCR. As for how the authors treated the data: The number of nucleated cells in each sample was estimated by amplification of reference gene primers within the assay. To quantify the absolute abundance of each unique TCRbeta CDR3 rearrangement, sequence reads were collapsed and filtered. For each sample, productive Simpson clonality was calculated by taking the square root of Simpson's diversity index across productive rearrangements. In its TCRdb copy, this immuneACCESS table keeps in-frame sequences only and misses some clones. Where compared with another copy, unresolved V genes explain less than half of these, and the others have no known cause. The DNA was the basis for D and trimming; V, J and clone size are from that table. The sample table lists roughly 70,000 clones, around 70% of them with a count of one. Of the sample, more than 20% is held by the ten largest clones.

On this clone: Its antigen is currently not known. No much larger clone exists at a distance of one base, and base qualities are not known.

Collaborating institutions collected whole blood in K2EDTA tubes following their own protocols. Collaborator samples were shipped for TCRbeta analysis as frozen whole blood, isolated PBMCs, or DNA extracted from either sample type. From its cysteine to its phenylalanine, the CDR3 spans 11 amino acids. The kept DNA is CDR3 alone, 33 bases in frame from the first base. V is reduced by 5 bases and J by 11 bases, leaving a spacing of 12 bases between them. Via the germline V gene, CDR1 is MDHEN and CDR2 SYDVKM. This chain is built from TRBV28 and TRBJ1-1; a tentative D match to TRBD1 spans 5 bases. Sample: peripheral blood. The receptor was isolated from a man aged 70 or older with acute or convalescent COVID-19. The nucleotide sequence is given as TGTGCCAGCAGTCCGCCAGGGCTGGCTTTCTTT. This yields the protein CASSPPGLAFF.